The T cell receptor (beta chain) described here comes from a study of patients and donors after allogeneic stem cell transplantation (dated by TCRdb to the early 2020s). CDR1 and CDR2 were assigned from the germline V gene (reference sequence) as DFQATT and SNEGSKA. Between the V and J ends, shortened by 5 bases and 8 bases respectively, the junction contains 19 bases. The CDR3 measures 14 amino acids from cysteine to phenylalanine. The CDR3 DNA has 42 bases and is translated from base 1. Library construction relied on RT-PCR. Sequenced using a NextSeq 550. The public sequencing data were trimmed at Q25 with fastp and processed into clonotypes with MiXCR by TCRdb, which kept only in-frame beta chains. Rows merge per CDR3 protein into single entries with the most common DNA and genes. The sample table records roughly 710 distinct CDR3 sequences; roughly 0.8% of these occur just once. The ten largest clones add up to roughly 47% of the sample.

This clonotype counts as medium-sized (0.01 to 0.1%). The specificity of this receptor is unknown. The record has no base qualities; no much larger clone is one base away. The V and J genes are TRBV20-1 and TRBJ2-1; a tentative D match to TRBD1 spans 6 bases. The sample consisted of blood, either unsorted or a sorted T cell fraction (not recorded which). The clonotype was recovered from a human donor who was either an allogeneic HSCT recipient or a stem cell or donor lymphocyte infusion donor (not recorded which). It is not recorded whose cells these are; they may come from a transplant donor. The DNA sequence is given as TGCAGTGCTGGCCCTTCTTACAGGGCAGATGAGCAGTTCTTC. This encodes CSAGPSYRADEQFF.